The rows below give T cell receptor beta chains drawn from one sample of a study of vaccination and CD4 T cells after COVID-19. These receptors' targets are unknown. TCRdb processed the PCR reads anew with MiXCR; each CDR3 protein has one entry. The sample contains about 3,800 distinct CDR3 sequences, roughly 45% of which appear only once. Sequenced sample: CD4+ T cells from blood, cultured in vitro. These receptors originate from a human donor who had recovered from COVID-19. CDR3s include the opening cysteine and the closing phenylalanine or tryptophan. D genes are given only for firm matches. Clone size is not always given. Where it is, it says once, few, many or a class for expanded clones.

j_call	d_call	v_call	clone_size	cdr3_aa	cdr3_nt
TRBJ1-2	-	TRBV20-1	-	CSARFRDPYGYTF	TGCAGTGCTAGGTTCCGGGACCCCTATGGCTACACCTTC
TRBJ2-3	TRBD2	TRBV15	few	CATSSGREGGTQYF	TGTGCCACCAGCAGTGGGCGGGAGGGCGGTACGCAGTATTTT
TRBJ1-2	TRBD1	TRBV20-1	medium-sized	CSARRRTGDGGYTF	TGCAGTGCCAGGCGGAGGACAGGTGATGGTGGCTACACCTTC
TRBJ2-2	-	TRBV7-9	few	CASSLDLVLGELFF	TGTGCCAGCAGCTTAGACCTAGTCCTAGGGGAGCTGTTTTTT
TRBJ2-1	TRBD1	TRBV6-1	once	CASYPLRGLSYNEQFF	TGTGCCAGCTACCCCCTCAGGGGGCTCTCCTACAATGAGCAGTTCTTC
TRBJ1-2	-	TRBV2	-	CASRYGGDGYTF	TGTGCCAGCCGATATGGGGGTGATGGCTACACCTTC
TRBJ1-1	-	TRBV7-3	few	CASSLIGGNTEAFF	TGTGCCAGCAGCTTAATCGGGGGAAACACTGAAGCTTTCTTT
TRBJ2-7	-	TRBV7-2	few	CASSLGFFDEQYF	TGTGCCAGCAGCTTAGGTTTTTTCGACGAGCAGTACTTC
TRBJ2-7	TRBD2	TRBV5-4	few	CASSLTGGFSYEQYF	TGTGCCAGCAGCCTAACCGGGGGGTTCTCCTACGAGCAGTACTTC
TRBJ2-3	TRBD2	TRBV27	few	CASSWGREGDTQYF	TGTGCCAGCAGTTGGGGACGGGAGGGTGATACGCAGTATTTT
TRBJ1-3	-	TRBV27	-	CASSLLGGNTIYF	TGTGCCAGCAGTTTATTGGGTGGAAACACCATATATTTT
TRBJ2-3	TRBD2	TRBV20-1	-	CSARDHAGGTDTQYF	TGCAGTGCTAGAGATCATGCGGGGGGAACAGATACGCAGTATTTT
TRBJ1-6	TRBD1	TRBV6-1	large	CASSRGQGESPLHF	TGTGCCAGCAGCAGGGGACAGGGGGAGTCACCCCTCCACTTT
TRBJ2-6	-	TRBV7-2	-	CASSWSRQSTSGANVLTF	TGTGCCAGCAGCTGGTCCCGCCAATCGACCTCTGGGGCCAACGTCCTGACTTTC
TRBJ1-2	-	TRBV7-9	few	CASSLDIQEAGYTF	TGTGCCAGCAGTTTAGATATCCAGGAAGCTGGCTACACCTTC
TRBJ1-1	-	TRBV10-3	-	CAISEWGQNTEAFF	TGTGCCATCAGTGAGTGGGGGCAGAACACTGAAGCTTTCTTT
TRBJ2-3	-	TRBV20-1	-	CSVLLLRSSTDTQYF	TGCAGTGTTCTCCTACTAAGATCTAGCACAGATACGCAGTATTTT
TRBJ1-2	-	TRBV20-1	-	CSALHGTSYGYTF	TGCAGTGCATTACACGGGACTTCTTATGGCTACACCTTC
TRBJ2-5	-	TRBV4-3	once	CASSQDFRASQETQYF	TGCGCCAGCAGCCAAGATTTCCGGGCATCCCAAGAGACCCAGTACTTC
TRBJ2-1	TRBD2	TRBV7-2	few	CASSLFLAVDNEQFF	TGTGCCAGCAGCTTATTTCTAGCGGTGGACAATGAGCAGTTCTTC
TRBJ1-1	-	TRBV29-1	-	CSVAGILNTEAFF	TGCAGCGTTGCAGGGATTTTGAACACTGAAGCTTTCTTT
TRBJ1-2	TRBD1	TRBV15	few	CATSRDHRGLGYTF	TGTGCCACCAGCAGAGATCATAGGGGGCTGGGCTACACCTTC
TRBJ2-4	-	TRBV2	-	CASSESSAAKNIQYF	TGTGCCAGCAGTGAAAGTTCGGCGGCCAAAAACATTCAGTACTTC
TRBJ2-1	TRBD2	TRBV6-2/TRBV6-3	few	CASNNGREQFF	TGTGCCAGCAATAACGGGAGGGAGCAGTTCTTC
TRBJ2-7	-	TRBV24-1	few	CATSAGDRYEQYF	TGTGCCACCAGTGCCGGGGACCGCTACGAGCAGTACTTC
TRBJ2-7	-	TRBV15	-	CATSNLRTGTMQYF	TGTGCCACCAGCAACCTCCGGACAGGGACTATGCAGTACTTC
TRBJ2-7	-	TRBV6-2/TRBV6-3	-	CASSYPESYEQYF	TGTGCCAGCAGTTACCCGGAATCCTACGAGCAGTACTTC
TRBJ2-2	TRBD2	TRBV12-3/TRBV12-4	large	CASIPLAGATGELFF	TGTGCCAGCATCCCGCTAGCGGGCGCCACCGGGGAGCTGTTTTTT
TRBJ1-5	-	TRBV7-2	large	CASSIYNQPQHF	TGTGCCAGCAGCATTTACAATCAGCCCCAGCATTTT
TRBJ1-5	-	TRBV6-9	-	CASSPRQGNQPQHF	TGTGCCAGCAGCCCCCGCCAGGGGAATCAGCCCCAGCATTTT
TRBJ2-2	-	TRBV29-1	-	CSVAYTGELFF	TGCAGCGTTGCTTACACCGGGGAGCTGTTTTTT
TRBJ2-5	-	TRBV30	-	CAWSYLGLRETQYF	TGTGCCTGGAGTTATCTAGGATTGAGAGAGACCCAGTACTTC
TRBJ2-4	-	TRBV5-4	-	CASSLAGTKNIQYF	TGTGCCAGCAGCTTGGCGGGGACTAAAAACATTCAGTACTTC
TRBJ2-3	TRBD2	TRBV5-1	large	CASSPRTSGSADTQYF	TGCGCCAGCAGCCCTAGGACTAGCGGGAGTGCAGATACGCAGTATTTT
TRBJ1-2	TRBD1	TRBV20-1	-	CSARVPRGNGYTF	TGCAGTGCTAGAGTACCCAGGGGGAATGGCTACACCTTC
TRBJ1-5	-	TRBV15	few	CATSQDSYSNQPQHF	TGTGCCACCAGCCAGGACAGTTATAGCAATCAGCCCCAGCATTTT
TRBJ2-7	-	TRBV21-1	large	CASSYPRDRGTSYEQYF	TGTGCCAGCAGCTACCCCCGGGACAGGGGTACCTCCTACGAGCAGTACTTC
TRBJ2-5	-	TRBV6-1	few	CASSMTDQETQYF	TGTGCCAGCAGTATGACGGACCAAGAGACCCAGTACTTC
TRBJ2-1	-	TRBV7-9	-	CASSLHTTNEQFF	TGTGCCAGCAGCTTACACACAACCAATGAGCAGTTCTTC
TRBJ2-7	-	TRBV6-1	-	CASSWDYEQYF	TGTGCCAGCAGCTGGGACTACGAGCAGTACTTC
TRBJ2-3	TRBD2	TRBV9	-	CASSVGLAGGPDTQYF	TGTGCCAGCAGCGTCGGACTAGCGGGGGGGCCAGATACGCAGTATTTT
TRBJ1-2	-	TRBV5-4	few	CASSLDLGRSDYGYTF	TGTGCCAGCAGCTTGGATCTCGGAAGAAGCGACTATGGCTACACCTTC
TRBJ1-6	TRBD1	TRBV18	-	CASSPRQGIFMFNSPLHF	TGTGCCAGCTCACCACGACAGGGGATCTTTATGTTCAATTCACCCCTCCACTTT
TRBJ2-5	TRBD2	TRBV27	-	CATSQRGTETQYF	TGTGCTACGAGTCAGCGGGGCACAGAGACCCAGTACTTC
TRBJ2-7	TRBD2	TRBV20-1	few	CSAFPGLAGGLFYEQYF	TGCAGTGCTTTCCCGGGGCTAGCGGGAGGGCTATTCTACGAGCAGTACTTC
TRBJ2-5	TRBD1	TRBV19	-	CASRRTGQETQYF	TGTGCCAGCCGTCGGACAGGTCAAGAGACCCAGTACTTC
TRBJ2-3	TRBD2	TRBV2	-	CASSGGVLSGGHTSTDTQYF	TGTGCCAGCAGTGGCGGGGTACTAAGCGGGGGGCACACTAGCACAGATACGCAGTATTTT
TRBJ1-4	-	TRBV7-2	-	CASSLRQSEKLFF	TGTGCCAGCAGCTTACGACAGAGTGAAAAACTGTTTTTT
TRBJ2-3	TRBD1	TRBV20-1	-	CSATDRGVTDTQYF	TGCAGTGCAACTGACAGGGGAGTCACAGATACGCAGTATTTT
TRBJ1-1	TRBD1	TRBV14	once	CASSPLPGQGKGNTEAFF	TGTGCCAGCAGCCCCCTACCCGGACAGGGGAAGGGGAACACTGAAGCTTTCTTT
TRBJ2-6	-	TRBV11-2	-	CASSSDLWGSSGANVLTF	TGTGCCAGCAGCTCGGACCTTTGGGGGAGCTCTGGGGCCAACGTCCTGACTTTC
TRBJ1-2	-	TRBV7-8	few	CASSLVSSDYGYTF	TGTGCCAGCAGCTTAGTGTCGTCGGACTATGGCTACACCTTC
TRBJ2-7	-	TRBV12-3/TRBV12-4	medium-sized	CASSPGTKGRSYEQYF	TGTGCCAGCAGTCCGGGGACAAAGGGGCGTTCCTACGAGCAGTACTTC
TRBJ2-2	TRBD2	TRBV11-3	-	CASSLELARAGELFF	TGTGCCAGCAGCTTAGAACTAGCGCGCGCCGGGGAGCTGTTTTTT
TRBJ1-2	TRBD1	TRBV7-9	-	CASSINGQGAAYGYTF	TGTGCCAGCAGCATTAATGGGCAGGGGGCTGCCTATGGCTACACCTTC
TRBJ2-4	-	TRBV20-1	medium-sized	CSAPTDVNIQYF	TGCAGTGCTCCGACAGACGTAAACATTCAGTACTTC
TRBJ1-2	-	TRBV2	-	CASNSEAGIYGYTF	TGTGCCAGCAACTCCGAAGCGGGGATCTATGGCTACACCTTC
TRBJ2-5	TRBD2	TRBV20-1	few	CSARDAGGNQETQYF	TGCAGTGCTAGAGATGCGGGGGGCAATCAAGAGACCCAGTACTTC
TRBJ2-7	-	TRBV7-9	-	CASSKSPDSYYEQYF	TGTGCCAGCAGCAAGAGCCCGGACAGCTACTACGAGCAGTACTTC